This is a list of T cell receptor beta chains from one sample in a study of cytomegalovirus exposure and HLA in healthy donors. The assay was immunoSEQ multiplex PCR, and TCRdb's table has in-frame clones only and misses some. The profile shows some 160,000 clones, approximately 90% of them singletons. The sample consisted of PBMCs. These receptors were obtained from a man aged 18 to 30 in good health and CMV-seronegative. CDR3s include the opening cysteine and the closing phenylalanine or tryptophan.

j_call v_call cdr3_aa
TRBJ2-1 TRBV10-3 CAISPGTVNEQFF
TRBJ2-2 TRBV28 CASLRDRYNGELFF
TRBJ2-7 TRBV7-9 CASSFGILEQYF
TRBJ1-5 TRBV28 CASSRDSNQPQHF
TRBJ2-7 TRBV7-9 CASSLTGSPPYEQYF
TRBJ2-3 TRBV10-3 CAISELQVSTDTQYF
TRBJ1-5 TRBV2 CASSAGSGGDQPQHF
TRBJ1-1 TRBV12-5 CASGPGTARPEAFF
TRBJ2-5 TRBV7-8 CASSSTGAGATGRETQYF
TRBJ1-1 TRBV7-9 CASSRSDRKAFF
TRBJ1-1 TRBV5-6 CASSFAGQTHMNTEAFF
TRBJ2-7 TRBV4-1 CASSQSGTPYEQYF
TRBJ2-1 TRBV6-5 CASGRQGVFDEQFF
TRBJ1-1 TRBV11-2 CASTPLYTEAFF
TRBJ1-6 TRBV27 CASRYSAVNSPLHF
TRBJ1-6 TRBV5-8 CASSFPGGLGSPLHF
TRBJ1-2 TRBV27 CASSSSGQTYGYTF
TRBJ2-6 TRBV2 CASSIRTGGSGANVLTF
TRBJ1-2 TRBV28 CASSPQGEGGYTF
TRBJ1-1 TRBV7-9 CASSRQTNTEAFF
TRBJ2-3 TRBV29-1 CSVTSGGSDTQYF
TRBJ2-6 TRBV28 CASSPQSFSGANVLTF
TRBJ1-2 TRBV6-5 CASSYPKSGGSYGYTF
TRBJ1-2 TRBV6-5 CASSISRDSAYGYTF
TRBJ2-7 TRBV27 CASSNSGPYEQYF
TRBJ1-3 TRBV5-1 CASSSLGQGSGNTIYF
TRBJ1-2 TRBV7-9 CASSLVAGYGYTF
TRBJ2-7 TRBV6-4 CASNFRFSGNPLLQYF
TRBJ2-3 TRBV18 CASSGGLSDTQYF
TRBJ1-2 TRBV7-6 CASSFRTADGYTF
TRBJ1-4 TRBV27 CASSYRGTANEKLFF
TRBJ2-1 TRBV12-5 CASGGAGTSGRTDEQFF
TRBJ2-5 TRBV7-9 CASSAGTSGKETQYF
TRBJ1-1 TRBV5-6 CASRPGTVTEAFF
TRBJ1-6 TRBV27 CASSEQGRGSPLHF
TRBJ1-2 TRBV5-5 CASSLDSGTFYGYTF
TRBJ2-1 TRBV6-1 CASRVSGSSYNEQFF
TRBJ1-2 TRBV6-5 CASIGGADRGYGYTF
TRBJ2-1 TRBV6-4 CASSEREYNEQFF
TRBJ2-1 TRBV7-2 CASSTIALAPEQFF